This passage covers 17 T cell receptor beta chains from one sample sequenced in a study of CD8+CD57+ T cells in acquired aplastic anemia. Before being chosen for sequencing, patients had shown CD8+CD57+ cell expansion by flow cytometry. Genomic DNA constituted the template upon which TCR beta VDJ and CDR3 profiling was performed. TCRdb analysed the reads with MiXCR anew, one entry per CDR3 protein. The data hold just over 150,000 distinct CDR3 sequences, with 40% to 50% observed a single time. Sample: sorted CD4+, CD8+, or CD8+CD57+ T cells (not recorded which) from PBMCs. Source of these receptors: a human donor with aplastic anemia.

This clonotype has at least ten counts. The chain employs TRBV7-2 and TRBJ2-5; D unresolved. V lost 7 bases to trimming and J lost 0 bases, with 9 bases between them. This CDR3 is 13 amino acids long. From germline, CDR1 is SGHTA and CDR2 FQGNSA. CDR3 sequence reads: CASNYAYQETQYF. CDR3 bases: TGTGCCAGCAATTATGCGTACCAAGAGACCCAGTACTTC.

This clonotype showed up just a few times. The gene calls are TRBV10-3 and TRBJ1-5; the D gene is possibly TRBD1 (5 bases). The CDR3 has 14 residues. The germline V gene has CDR1 ENHRY and CDR2 SYGVKD. V shed 2 bases and J shed 6 bases, with 11 bases lying between them. Here the CDR3 reads CAISEPGVGQPQHF. The CDR3, as DNA: TGTGCCATCAGTGAGCCGGGGGTGGGTCAGCCCCAGCATTTT.

This clonotype turned up a few times. The J gene is TRBJ2-1, the V gene TRBV6-5; tentatively, D is TRBD2 (5 bases). The CDR3 extends over 14 amino acids. Germline V gene data show CDR1 as MNHEY and CDR2 as SVGAGI. The V end was cut by 7 bases, the J end by 6 bases, with 16 bases between. The CDR3 loop reads CASTRLDFPNEQFF. Here the CDR3 DNA reads TGTGCCAGCACCAGACTGGACTTCCCCAATGAGCAGTTCTTC.

The genes are TRBV2 and TRBJ1-1; no reliable D call. Trimming shortened V by 4 bases and J by 0 bases, and 9 bases separated the two germline ends. The CDR3 loop spans 14 amino acids. Germline V gene sequence: CDR1 SNHLY, CDR2 FYNNEI. The CDR3 is CASSADTLNTEAFF. For the CDR3, the DNA is TGTGCCAGCAGTGCCGACACCTTGAACACTGAAGCTTTCTTT. Variable domain in full (rest from reference TRBV2 and TRBJ1-1): EPEVTQTPSHQVTQMGQEVILRCVPISNHLYFYWYRQILGQKVEFLVSFYNNEISEKSEIFDDQFSVERPDGSNFTLKIRSTKLEDSAMYFCASSADTLNTEAFFGQGTRLTVV.

This clonotype was recorded once. The V gene is TRBV6-2 or TRBV6-3, the J gene TRBJ2-3; D unclear. The length of the CDR3 is 19 residues. V was trimmed by 2 bases and J by 2 bases, leaving 23 bases between them. Germline V CDR1 and CDR2: MNHEY, SVGEGT. CDR3 coding DNA: TGTGCCAGCAGTTACGTTACAGAAGGTCTCATTTTTAACACAGATACGCAGTATTTT. It is translated as CASSYVTEGLIFNTDTQYF.

The table lists this clonotype with many counts. The rearrangement uses TRBV7-2 and TRBJ2-7; no clear D. Trimming removed 1 base from V and 7 bases from J, with 14 bases in between. Per the germline V gene, CDR1 is SGHTA and CDR2 is FQGNSA. The CDR3 totals 14 residues. The CDR3 here is CASSLGLEFREQYF. The DNA of the CDR3 is TGTGCCAGCAGCTTAGGGTTAGAGTTCCGGGAGCAGTACTTC. The complete variable domain, with remaining parts taken from reference TRBV7-2 and TRBJ2-7, reads GAGVSQSPSNKVTEKGKDVELRCDPISGHTALYWYRQSLGQGLEFLIYFQGNSAPDKSGLPSDRFSAERTGGSVSTLTIQRTQQEDSAVYLCASSLGLEFREQYFGPGTRLTVT.

Regarding this clonotype: A much more abundant neighbour one base away suggests this may be a read error. The V call is TRBV9, the J call TRBJ1-1; D is unresolved. The CDR3 totals 14 residues. From germline, CDR1 is SGDLS and CDR2 YYNGEE. CDR3 loop: CASSATDSHTGAFF. CDR3 sequence (DNA): TGTGCCAGCAGCGCCACAGATTCTCACACTGGAGCTTTCTTT.

This sequence joins TRBV20-1 and TRBJ2-7; no firm D call. The CDR3 is 15 amino acids. Trimming left V 0 bases short and J 5 bases short, with 17 bases between. Germline loops: CDR1 DFQATT, CDR2 SNEGSKA (reference sequence). The CDR3 protein is CSARDGPHDKNEQYF. CDR3 nucleotides: TGCAGTGCTAGAGATGGCCCCCATGATAAGAACGAGCAGTACTTC.

CDR3 DNA: TGTGCCAGCAGTTCCTGGACTAGCGGGACCTACGAGCAGTACTTC. Translation: CASSSWTSGTYEQYF. V is TRBV6-2 or TRBV6-3 and J is TRBJ2-7; the match to TRBD2 covers 12 bases. The J segment lost 2 bases and the V segment lost 4 bases, leaving 3 bases of the junction unmatched. Germline V lookup: CDR1 MNHEY, CDR2 SVGEGT. This CDR3 is 15 amino acids long.

The chain has TRBV27 and TRBJ2-6; the D is unclear. Trimming cost V 0 bases and J 0 bases, with 3 bases left between them. The CDR3 consists of 15 residues. Germline CDR1 reads MNHEY; CDR2 reads SMNVEV (reference sequence). DNA of the CDR3: TGTGCCAGCAGTTTATCCAGCTCTGGGGCCAACGTCCTGACTTTC. It codes for CASSLSSSGANVLTF. Full variable domain (missing parts from reference TRBV27 and TRBJ2-6): EAQVTQNPRYLITVTGKKLTVTCSQNMNHEYMSWYRQDPGLGLRQIYYSMNVEVTDKGDVPEGYKVSRKEKRNFPLILESPSPNQTSLYFCASSLSSSGANVLTFGAGSRLTVL.

This clonotype was counted many times. The CDR3, as DNA: TGCGCCAGCAGTGAGTCGCCACAGGGCCCCCTGTACTTC. It yields the protein CASSESPQGPLYF. The chain links TRBV10-1 to TRBJ2-5, with D maybe TRBD1 (6 bases). The CDR3 runs to 13 residues. CDR1 and CDR2 (germline): WNHNN, SYGVQD (reference sequence). Trimming cost V 0 bases and J 13 bases, with 15 bases left between them.

The chain uses TRBV9 and TRBJ2-6, with D uncertain. V was trimmed by 4 bases and J by 0 bases, leaving 8 bases between them. Per the germline V gene, CDR1 is SGDLS and CDR2 is YYNGEE. The CDR3 sequence is 15 residues long. Here the CDR3 reads CASSPEASGANVLTF. The CDR3 DNA reads as TGTGCCAGCAGCCCAGAGGCCTCTGGGGCCAACGTCCTGACTTTC.

Of note for this clonotype: A single base separates this from a much larger clone, so it may be a read error. The chain combines TRBV4-2 with TRBJ2-7; D ambiguous. The CDR3 spans 13 residues. V was clipped by 4 bases and J by 3 bases, with 10 bases between them. CDR1 and CDR2 from the germline V gene are LGHNA and YNFKEQ. In DNA form, the CDR3 reads TGTGCCAGCAGCCGGTATACAGTCTACGAGCAGTACTTC. This gives the protein CASSRYTVYEQYF.

This clonotype occurred once. The genes are TRBV20-1 and TRBJ1-1; D might be TRBD1 (6 bases). The V and J ends lost 1 base and 6 bases respectively, with 15 bases between them. The CDR3 loop spans 14 amino acids. Germline V gene lookup returns CDR1 DFQATT and CDR2 SNEGSKA (reference sequence). The CDR3: CSARVTGMHAEAFF. The CDR3 coding sequence is TGCAGTGCTAGAGTTACAGGGATGCACGCTGAAGCTTTCTTT.

This clonotype showed up many times. V is TRBV7-9 and J is TRBJ2-7; D remains ambiguous. CDR1 is SEHNR and CDR2 is FQNEAQ in the germline V gene (reference sequence). V gave up 6 bases and J gave up 1 base, with 10 bases separating them. The CDR3 spans 13 residues. The CDR3: CASSSDASYEQYF. CDR3 nucleotide sequence: TGTGCCAGCAGTTCGGACGCTTCCTACGAGCAGTACTTC.

This clonotype was seen many times. The rearrangement uses TRBV20-1 and TRBJ1-2; 7 bases map to TRBD1. The CDR3 contains 14 residues. Looked up from germline, CDR1 is DFQATT and CDR2 is SNEGSKA (reference sequence). Unmatched junction bases numbered 5, after V lost 0 bases and J lost 4 bases. The CDR3, as DNA: TGCAGTGCTAGAGATGTGGGGACAGTCTATGGCTACACCTTC. Translating it yields CSARDVGTVYGYTF.

This clonotype came up many times. This rearrangement joins TRBV7-8 to TRBJ1-2; 9 nucleotides agree with TRBD1. CDR3 length equals 14 residues. Germline V gene sequence: CDR1 SGHVS, CDR2 FQNEAQ. With 5 bases clipped from V and 6 bases from J, the junction kept 7 bases outside the gene matches. As DNA, the CDR3 is TGTGCCAGCAGCACCACAGGGGGCGCGGATGGCTACACCTTC. This gives the protein CASSTTGGADGYTF.